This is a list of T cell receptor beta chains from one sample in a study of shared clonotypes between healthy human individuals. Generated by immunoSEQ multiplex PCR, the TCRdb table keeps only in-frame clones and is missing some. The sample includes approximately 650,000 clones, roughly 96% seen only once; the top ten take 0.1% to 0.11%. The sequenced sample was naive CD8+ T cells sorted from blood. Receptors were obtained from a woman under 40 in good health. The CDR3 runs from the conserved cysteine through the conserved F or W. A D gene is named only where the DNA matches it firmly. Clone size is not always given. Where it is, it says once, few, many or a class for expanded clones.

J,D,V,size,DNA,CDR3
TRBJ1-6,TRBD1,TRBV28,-,TGTGCCAGCCACCACAGGGGAAGATCACCCCTCCACTTT,CASHHRGRSPLHF
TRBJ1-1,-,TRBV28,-,TGTGCCAGCAGTGCTGCGTGGGGGCTACTTCCGAAGAACACTGAAGCTTTCTTT,CASSAAWGLLPKNTEAFF
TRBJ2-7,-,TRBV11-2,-,TGTGCCAGCAGCTTATATGACTCCTACGAGCAGTACTTC,CASSLYDSYEQYF
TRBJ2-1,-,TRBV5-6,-,TGTGCCAGCAGTCAGCAGGGTGAGCAGTTCTTC,CASSQQGEQFF
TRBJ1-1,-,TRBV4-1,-,TGCGCCAGCAGCCTCTTACCCCAGGGTACTGAAGCTTTCTTT,CASSLLPQGTEAFF
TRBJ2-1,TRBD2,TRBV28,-,TGTGCCAGCAGTTTTCGGACTAGCGGGATTGGTGTGTTCTTC,CASSFRTSGIGVFF
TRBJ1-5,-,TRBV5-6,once,TGTGCCAGCAGCCGCGGAACAGGGAGCAATCAGCCCCAGCATTTT,CASSRGTGSNQPQHF
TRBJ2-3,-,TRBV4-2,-,TGTGCCAGCAGCCACGCACTAGGGGCAGATACGCAGTATTTT,CASSHALGADTQYF
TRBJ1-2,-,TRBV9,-,TGTGCCAGCAGCGTTGCGGGGGACTATGGCTACACCTTC,CASSVAGDYGYTF
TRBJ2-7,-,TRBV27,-,TGTGCCAGCAGGGGTAGGGATGACCTAGGCTACGAGCAGTACTTC,CASRGRDDLGYEQYF
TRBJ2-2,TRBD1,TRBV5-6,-,TGTGCCAGCAGCTACAGACAGGGAGTTTCTCCCGGGGAGCTGTTTTTT,CASSYRQGVSPGELFF
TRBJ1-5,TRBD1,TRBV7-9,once,TGTGCCAGCAGCGAACTACAGGGGACTGATCAGCCCCAGCATTTT,CASSELQGTDQPQHF
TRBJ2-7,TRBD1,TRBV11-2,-,TGTGCCAGCAGCTCCCGGGACAGGAGCACCTACGAGCAGTACTTC,CASSSRDRSTYEQYF
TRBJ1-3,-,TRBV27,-,TGTGCCAGCAGTTTATCGGCGCGAAACACCATATATTTT,CASSLSARNTIYF
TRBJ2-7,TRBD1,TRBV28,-,TGTGCCAGCAGTTACGGACAGGGTGTGTACGAGCAGTACTTC,CASSYGQGVYEQYF
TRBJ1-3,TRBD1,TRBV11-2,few,TGTGCCAGCAGCTTATTCCCGGGACAGGGACGAGGAAACACCATATATTTT,CASSLFPGQGRGNTIYF
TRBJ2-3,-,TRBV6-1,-,TGTGCCAGCGTGGGGGCTAGAGCAGATACGCAGTATTTT,CASVGARADTQYF
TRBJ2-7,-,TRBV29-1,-,TGCAGCGTTGGAGTGGAAGAGACCTACGAGCAGTACTTC,CSVGVEETYEQYF
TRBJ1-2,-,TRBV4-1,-,TGCGCCAGCAGCCAAGTTGAGACAGCCTACAACTATGGCTACACCTTC,CASSQVETAYNYGYTF
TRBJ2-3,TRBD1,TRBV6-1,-,TGTGCCAGCAGTGACGGGACAGTCAGCACAGATACGCAGTATTTT,CASSDGTVSTDTQYF
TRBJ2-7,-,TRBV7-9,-,TGTGCCAGCAGCTTTCGCGGGCCCGAGCAGTACTTC,CASSFRGPEQYF
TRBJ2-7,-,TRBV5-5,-,TGTGCCAGCAGAGGGACCTTGACAGGAATCTACGAGCAGTACTTC,CASRGTLTGIYEQYF
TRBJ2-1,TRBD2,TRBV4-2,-,TGTGCCAGCAGCCAAGGGCTAGCGGGGGGAGATGAGCAGTTCTTC,CASSQGLAGGDEQFF
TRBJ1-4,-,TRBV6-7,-,TGTGCCAGCACCAAAACTAGAAAGGAAAGGGTGTTTTTT,CASTKTRKERVFF
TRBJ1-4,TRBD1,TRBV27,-,TGTGCCAGCAGTTCCCGGACAGGGCCTAATGAAAAACTGTTTTTT,CASSSRTGPNEKLFF
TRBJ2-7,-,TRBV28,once,TGTGCCAGCAGGAGGGCTGGATCCTACGAGCAGTACTTC,CASRRAGSYEQYF
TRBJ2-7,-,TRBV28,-,TGTGCCAGCAGCTTTACAGGGATAGAGCAGTACTTC,CASSFTGIEQYF
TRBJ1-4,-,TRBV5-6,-,TGTGCCAGCAGCTTGACCCCCCGGGGATCTAATGAAAAACTGTTTTTT,CASSLTPRGSNEKLFF
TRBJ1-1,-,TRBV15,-,TGTGCCACCAGCATGACAGGCCCCATGAACACTGAAGCTTTCTTT,CATSMTGPMNTEAFF
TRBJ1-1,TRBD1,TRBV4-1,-,TGCGCCAGCAGCCCTTTAACAGGGGGCGGGACCGAAGCTTTCTTT,CASSPLTGGGTEAFF
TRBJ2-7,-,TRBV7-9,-,TGTGCCAGCAGCTTAGTCGGTTACGAGCAGTACTTC,CASSLVGYEQYF
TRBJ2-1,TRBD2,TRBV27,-,TGTGCCAGCAGTGCATGGACTAGCGGGGGGCTATACAATGAGCAGTTCTTC,CASSAWTSGGLYNEQFF
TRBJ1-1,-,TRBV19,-,TGTGCCAGTAGTAGAAGATCAGGGGCCCTAATGAACACTGAAGCTTTCTTT,CASSRRSGALMNTEAFF
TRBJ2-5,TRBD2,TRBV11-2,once,TGTGCCAGCAGCTTACCACGACTAGCGGAGGGGGAAGAGACCCAGTACTTC,CASSLPRLAEGEETQYF
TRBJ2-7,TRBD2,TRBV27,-,TGTGCCAGCAGTCCAGGACTAGCGGGAAAGTACGAGCAGTACTTC,CASSPGLAGKYEQYF
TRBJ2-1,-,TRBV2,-,TGTGCCAGCAGTGCGGTGGATGAGCAGTTCTTC,CASSAVDEQFF
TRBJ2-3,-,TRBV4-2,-,TGTGCCAGCAGCCAAGATCTGAGTGACACAGATACGCAGTATTTT,CASSQDLSDTDTQYF
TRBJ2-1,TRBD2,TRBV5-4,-,TGTGCCAGCAGCCATGGACTAGCGGGTTATGAGCAGTTCTTC,CASSHGLAGYEQFF
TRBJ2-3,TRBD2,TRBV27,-,TGTGCCAGCAGCAACGGGGTACTAGCGGTGGAGGGCACAGATACGCAGTATTTT,CASSNGVLAVEGTDTQYF
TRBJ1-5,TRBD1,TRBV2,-,TGTGCCAGCAGTGCTAGGGGGCCGGATCAGCCCCAGCATTTT,CASSARGPDQPQHF
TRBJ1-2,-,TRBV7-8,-,TGTGCCAGCAGCTTAGGGACCGGAGGCTACACCTTC,CASSLGTGGYTF
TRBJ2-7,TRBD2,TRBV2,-,TGTGCCAGCAGCGTGGGGATAGCGGGGGCCTACGAGCAGTACTTC,CASSVGIAGAYEQYF
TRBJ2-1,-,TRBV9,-,TGTGCCAGCAGCGTAGACGAGGGTGAGCAGTTCTTC,CASSVDEGEQFF
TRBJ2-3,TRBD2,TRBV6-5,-,TGTGCCAGCAGTGTCTTAGCGGGAGGGCCAGATACGCAGTATTTT,CASSVLAGGPDTQYF
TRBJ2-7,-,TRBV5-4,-,TGTGCCAGCAGCCTAGGGGCAGCCTACGAGCAGTACTTC,CASSLGAAYEQYF
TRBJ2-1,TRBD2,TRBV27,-,TGTGCCAGCACGAAGCTAGCGGGAGTTCCCAATGAGCAGTTCTTC,CASTKLAGVPNEQFF
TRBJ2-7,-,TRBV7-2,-,TGTGCCAGCAGCCAATCCGACAGGTACTACGAGCAGTACTTC,CASSQSDRYYEQYF
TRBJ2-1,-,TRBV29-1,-,TGCAGCGTTGAAGGTGGGCGTTTCTACAATGAGCAGTTCTTC,CSVEGGRFYNEQFF
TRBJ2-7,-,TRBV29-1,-,TGCAGCGTTGAGGTAGCGGACACCCAATCTTACGAGCAGTACTTC,CSVEVADTQSYEQYF
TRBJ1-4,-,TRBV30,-,TGTGCCTGGAGTGTAGGGGTGGGGGCTAATGAAAAACTGTTTTTT,CAWSVGVGANEKLFF
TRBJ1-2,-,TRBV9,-,TGTGCCAGCAGCCCGGCGGAACAGGGAATGGGCTATGGCTACACCTTC,CASSPAEQGMGYGYTF
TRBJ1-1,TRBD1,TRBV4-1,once,TGCGCCAGCAGCCACCCGGGACAGGGGACCACTGAAGCTTTCTTT,CASSHPGQGTTEAFF
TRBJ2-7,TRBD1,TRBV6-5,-,TGTGCCAGCAGCCCAGGGGGCTACGAGCAGTACTTC,CASSPGGYEQYF
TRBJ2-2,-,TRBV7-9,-,TGTGCCAGCAGCTCGGGCTTAACCGGGGAGCTGTTTTTT,CASSSGLTGELFF
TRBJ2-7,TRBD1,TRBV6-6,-,TGTGCCAGCAGTCCATGGGACAGAACCTACGAGCAGTACTTC,CASSPWDRTYEQYF
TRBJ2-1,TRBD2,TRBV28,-,TGTGCCAGCCACGAAGCGGGAGGGCCGATCAATGAGCAGTTCTTC,CASHEAGGPINEQFF
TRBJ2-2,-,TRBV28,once,TGTGCCAGCAGGCAGGGGGGGCCGGTCGGCGGGGAGCTGTTTTTT,CASRQGGPVGGELFF
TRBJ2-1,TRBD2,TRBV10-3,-,TGTGCCATCAGGGGTAGCGGGAGCACGGTCGATGAGCAGTTCTTC,CAIRGSGSTVDEQFF